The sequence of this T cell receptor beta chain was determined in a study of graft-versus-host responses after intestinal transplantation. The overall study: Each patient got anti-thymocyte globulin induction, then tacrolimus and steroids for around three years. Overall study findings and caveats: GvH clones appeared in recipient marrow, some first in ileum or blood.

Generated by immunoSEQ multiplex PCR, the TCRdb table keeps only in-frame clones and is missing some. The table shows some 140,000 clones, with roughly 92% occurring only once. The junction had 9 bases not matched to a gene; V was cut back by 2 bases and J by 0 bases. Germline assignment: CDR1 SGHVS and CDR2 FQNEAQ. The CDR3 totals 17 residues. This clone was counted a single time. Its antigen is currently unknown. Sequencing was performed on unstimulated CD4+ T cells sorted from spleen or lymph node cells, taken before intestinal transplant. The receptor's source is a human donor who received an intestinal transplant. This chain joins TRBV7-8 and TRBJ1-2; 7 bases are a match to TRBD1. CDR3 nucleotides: TGTGCCAGCAGCTTAATCACAGGGGACCTATCTAACTATGGCTACACCTTC. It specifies CASSLITGDLSNYGYTF.